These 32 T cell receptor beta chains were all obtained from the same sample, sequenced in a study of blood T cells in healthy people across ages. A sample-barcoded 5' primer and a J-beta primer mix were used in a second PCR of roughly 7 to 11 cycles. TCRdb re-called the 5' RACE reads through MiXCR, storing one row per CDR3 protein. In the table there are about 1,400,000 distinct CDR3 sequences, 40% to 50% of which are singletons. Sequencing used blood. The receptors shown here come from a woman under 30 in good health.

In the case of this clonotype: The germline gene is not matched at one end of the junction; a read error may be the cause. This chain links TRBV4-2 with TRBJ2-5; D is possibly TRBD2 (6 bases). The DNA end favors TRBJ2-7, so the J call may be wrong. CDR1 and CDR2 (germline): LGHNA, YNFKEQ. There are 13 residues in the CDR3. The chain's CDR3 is CAGSQTSTHEQYF. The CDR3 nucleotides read TGTGCCGGCAGCCAGACTAGTACCCACGAGCAGTACTTC.

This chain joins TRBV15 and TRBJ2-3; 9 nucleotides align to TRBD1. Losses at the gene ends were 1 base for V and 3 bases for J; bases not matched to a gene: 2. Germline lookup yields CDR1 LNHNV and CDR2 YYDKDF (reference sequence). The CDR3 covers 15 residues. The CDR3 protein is CATSRGDRETDTQYF. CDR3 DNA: TGTGCCACCAGCAGAGGGGACAGGGAGACAGATACGCAGTATTTT.

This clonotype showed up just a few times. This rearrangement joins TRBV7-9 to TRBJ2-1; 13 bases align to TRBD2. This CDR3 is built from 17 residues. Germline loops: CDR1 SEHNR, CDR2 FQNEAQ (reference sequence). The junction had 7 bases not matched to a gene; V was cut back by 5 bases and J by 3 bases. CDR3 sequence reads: CASSIRLAGGLYNEQFF. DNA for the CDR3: TGTGCCAGCAGCATACGACTAGCGGGAGGCCTCTACAATGAGCAGTTCTTC.

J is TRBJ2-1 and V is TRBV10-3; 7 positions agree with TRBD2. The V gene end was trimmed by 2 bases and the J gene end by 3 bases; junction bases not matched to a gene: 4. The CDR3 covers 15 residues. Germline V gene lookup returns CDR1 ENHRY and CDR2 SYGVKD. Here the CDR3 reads CAISEPGGNYNEQFF. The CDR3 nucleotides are TGTGCCATCAGTGAGCCGGGGGGTAACTACAATGAGCAGTTCTTC.

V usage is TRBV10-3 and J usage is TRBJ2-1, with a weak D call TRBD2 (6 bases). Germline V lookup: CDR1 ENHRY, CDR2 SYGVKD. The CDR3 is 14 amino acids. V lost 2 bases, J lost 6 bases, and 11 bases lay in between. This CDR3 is CAISEGGLVNEQFF. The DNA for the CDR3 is TGTGCCATCAGTGAGGGAGGGCTAGTCAATGAGCAGTTCTTC.

This CDR3 reads CASSPEAGGKFGYEQYF. CDR3 bases: TGTGCCAGCTCACCAGAAGCAGGGGGTAAATTCGGCTACGAGCAGTACTTC. The chain is built from TRBV18 and TRBJ2-7; 7 bases fit TRBD1. Germline-derived CDR1 and CDR2 are KGHSH and LQKENI. V lost 2 bases, J lost 3 bases, and 13 bases stayed unmatched. The CDR3 is made up of 17 amino acids.

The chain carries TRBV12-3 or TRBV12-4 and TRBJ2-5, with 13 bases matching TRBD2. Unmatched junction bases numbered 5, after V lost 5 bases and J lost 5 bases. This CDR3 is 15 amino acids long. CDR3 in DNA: TGTGCCAGCAGTCCTGGACTAGCGGGAGATGAGACCCAGTACTTC. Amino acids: CASSPGLAGDETQYF.

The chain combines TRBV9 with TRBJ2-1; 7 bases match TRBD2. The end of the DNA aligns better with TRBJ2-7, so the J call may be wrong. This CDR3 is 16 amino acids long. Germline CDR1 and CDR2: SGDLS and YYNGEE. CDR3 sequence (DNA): TGTGCCAGCAGCGTTGGTAGCGGGTACTCCTACAATGAGCAGTACTTC. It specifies CASSVGSGYSYNEQYF.

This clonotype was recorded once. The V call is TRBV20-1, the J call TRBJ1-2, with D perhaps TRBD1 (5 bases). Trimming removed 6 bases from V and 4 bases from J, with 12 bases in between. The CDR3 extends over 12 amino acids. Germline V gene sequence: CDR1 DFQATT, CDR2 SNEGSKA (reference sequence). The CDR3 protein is CSAPVGAYGYTF. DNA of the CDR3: TGCAGTGCCCCAGTTGGGGCCTATGGCTACACCTTC.

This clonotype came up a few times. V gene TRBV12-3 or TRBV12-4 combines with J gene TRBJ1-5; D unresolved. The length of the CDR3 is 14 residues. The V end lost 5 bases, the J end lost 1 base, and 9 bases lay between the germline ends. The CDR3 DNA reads TGTGCCAGCAGTCCGCAACGGAGCAATCAGCCCCAGCATTTT. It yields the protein CASSPQRSNQPQHF.

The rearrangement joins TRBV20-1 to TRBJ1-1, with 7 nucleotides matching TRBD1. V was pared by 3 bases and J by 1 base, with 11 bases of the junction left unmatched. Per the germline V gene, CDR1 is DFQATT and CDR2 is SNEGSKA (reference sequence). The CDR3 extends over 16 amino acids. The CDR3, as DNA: TGCAGTGCTAGGATTCATGAAGGGGGCCGGAACACTGAAGCTTTCTTT. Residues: CSARIHEGGRNTEAFF.

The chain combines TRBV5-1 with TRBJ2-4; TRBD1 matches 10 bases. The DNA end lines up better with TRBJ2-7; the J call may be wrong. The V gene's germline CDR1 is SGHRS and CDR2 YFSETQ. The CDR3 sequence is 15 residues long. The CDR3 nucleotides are TGCGCCAGCAGCTTCGGGACAGGGGCTCCCTACGAGCAGTACTTC. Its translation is CASSFGTGAPYEQYF.

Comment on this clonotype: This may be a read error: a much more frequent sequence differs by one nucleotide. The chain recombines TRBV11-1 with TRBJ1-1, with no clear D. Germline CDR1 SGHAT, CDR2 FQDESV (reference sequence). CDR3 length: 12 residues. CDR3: CARSFENTEAFF. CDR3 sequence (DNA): TGTGCCCGCAGCTTTGAGAACACTGAAGCTTTCTTT.

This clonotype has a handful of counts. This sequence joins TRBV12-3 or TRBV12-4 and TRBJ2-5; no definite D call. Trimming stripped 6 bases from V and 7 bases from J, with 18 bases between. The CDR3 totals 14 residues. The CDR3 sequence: CASRPTGPEVTQYF. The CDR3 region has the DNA TGTGCCAGCAGACCCACCGGCCCAGAAGTGACCCAGTACTTC.

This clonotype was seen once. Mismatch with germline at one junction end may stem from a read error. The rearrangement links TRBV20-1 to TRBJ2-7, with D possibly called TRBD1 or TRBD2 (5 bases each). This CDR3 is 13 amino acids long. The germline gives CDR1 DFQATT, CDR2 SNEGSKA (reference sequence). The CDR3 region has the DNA TGCAGTGCTAGTTTCCAGGGAGCCTACGAGCAGTATTTC. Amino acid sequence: CSASFQGAYEQYF.

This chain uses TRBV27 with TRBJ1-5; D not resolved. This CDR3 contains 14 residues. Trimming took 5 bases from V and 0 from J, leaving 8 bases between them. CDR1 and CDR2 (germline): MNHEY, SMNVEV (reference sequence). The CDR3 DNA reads TGTGCCAGCAGTGTAGCCTATAGCAATCAGCCCCAGCATTTT. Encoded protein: CASSVAYSNQPQHF.

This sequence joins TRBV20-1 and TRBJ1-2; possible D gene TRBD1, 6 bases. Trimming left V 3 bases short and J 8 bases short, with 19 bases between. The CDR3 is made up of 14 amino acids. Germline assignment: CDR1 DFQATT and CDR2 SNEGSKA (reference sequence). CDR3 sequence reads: CSARRGGGGFGYTF. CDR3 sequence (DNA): TGCAGTGCTAGGCGAGGGGGAGGGGGATTCGGCTACACCTTC.

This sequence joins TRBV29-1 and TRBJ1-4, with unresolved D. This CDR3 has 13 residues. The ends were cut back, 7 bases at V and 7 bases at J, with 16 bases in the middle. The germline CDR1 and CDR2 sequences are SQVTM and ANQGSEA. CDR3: CSAADGSSEKLFF. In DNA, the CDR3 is TGCAGCGCAGCGGACGGCTCGAGTGAAAAACTGTTTTTT.

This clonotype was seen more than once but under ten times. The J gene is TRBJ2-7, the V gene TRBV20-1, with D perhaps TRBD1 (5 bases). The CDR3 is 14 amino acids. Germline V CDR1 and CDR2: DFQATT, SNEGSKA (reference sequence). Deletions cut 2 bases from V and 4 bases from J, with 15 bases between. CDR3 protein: CSARFSFQGYEQYF. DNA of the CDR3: TGCAGTGCTAGATTCTCCTTCCAGGGTTACGAGCAGTACTTC.

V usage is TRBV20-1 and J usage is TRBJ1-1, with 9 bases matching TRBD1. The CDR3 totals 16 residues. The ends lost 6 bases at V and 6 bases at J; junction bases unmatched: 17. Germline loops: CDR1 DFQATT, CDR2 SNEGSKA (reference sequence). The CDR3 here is CSAETGAGTGRPEAFF. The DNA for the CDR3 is TGCAGTGCAGAAACCGGAGCCGGGACAGGGCGACCTGAAGCTTTCTTT.

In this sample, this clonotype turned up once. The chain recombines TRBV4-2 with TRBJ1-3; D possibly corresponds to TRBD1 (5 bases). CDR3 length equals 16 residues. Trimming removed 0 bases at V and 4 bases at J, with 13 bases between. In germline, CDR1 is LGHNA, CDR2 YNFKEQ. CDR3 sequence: CASSQDMTVTGNTIYF. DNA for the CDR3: TGTGCCAGCAGCCAAGATATGACAGTCACCGGAAACACCATATATTTT.

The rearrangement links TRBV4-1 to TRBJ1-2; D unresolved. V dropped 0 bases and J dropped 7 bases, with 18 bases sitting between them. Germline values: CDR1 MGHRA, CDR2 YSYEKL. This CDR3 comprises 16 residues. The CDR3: CASSQDLGSGNGGYTF. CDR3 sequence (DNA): TGCGCCAGCAGCCAAGATTTAGGTTCGGGGAACGGTGGCTACACCTTC.

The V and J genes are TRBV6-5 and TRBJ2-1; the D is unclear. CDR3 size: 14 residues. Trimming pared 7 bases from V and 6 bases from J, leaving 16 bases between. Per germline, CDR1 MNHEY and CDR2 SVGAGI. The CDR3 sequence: CASNPDLRLNEQFF. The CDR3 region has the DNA TGTGCCAGCAATCCGGACCTAAGACTCAATGAGCAGTTCTTC.

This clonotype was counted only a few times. The CDR3 protein is CASSLGSYWGAEKLFF. The CDR3, as DNA: TGTGCCAGCAGCTTAGGGTCTTATTGGGGAGCAGAAAAACTGTTTTTT. The chain has TRBV7-8 and TRBJ1-4; no firm D call. This CDR3 region has 16 residues. Trimming took 1 base from V and 8 from J, leaving 17 bases between them. Germline V gene data show CDR1 as SGHVS and CDR2 as FQNEAQ.

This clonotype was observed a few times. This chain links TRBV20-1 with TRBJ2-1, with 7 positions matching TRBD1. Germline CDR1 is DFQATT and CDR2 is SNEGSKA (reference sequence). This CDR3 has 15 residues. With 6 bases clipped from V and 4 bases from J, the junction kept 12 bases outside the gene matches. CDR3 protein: CSAYPTGRGYNEQFF. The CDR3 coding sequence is TGCAGTGCCTACCCGACAGGGAGAGGGTACAATGAGCAGTTCTTC.

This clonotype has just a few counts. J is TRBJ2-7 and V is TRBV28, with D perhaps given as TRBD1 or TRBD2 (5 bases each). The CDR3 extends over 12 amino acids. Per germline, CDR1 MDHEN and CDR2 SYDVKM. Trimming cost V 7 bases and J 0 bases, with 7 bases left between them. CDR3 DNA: TGTGCCAGCAAGGGACCCTCCTACGAGCAGTACTTC. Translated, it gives CASKGPSYEQYF.

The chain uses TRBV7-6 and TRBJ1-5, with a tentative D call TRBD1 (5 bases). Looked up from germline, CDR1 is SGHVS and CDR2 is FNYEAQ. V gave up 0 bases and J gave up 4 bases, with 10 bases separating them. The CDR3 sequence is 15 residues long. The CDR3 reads CASSLAWGANQPQHF. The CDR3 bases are TGTGCCAGCAGCTTAGCTTGGGGCGCGAATCAGCCCCAGCATTTT. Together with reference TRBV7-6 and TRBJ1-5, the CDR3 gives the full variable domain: GAGVSQSPRYKVTKRGQDVALRCDPISGHVSLYWYRQALGQGPEFLTYFNYEAQQDKSGLPNDRFSAERPEGSISTLTIQRTEQRDSAMYRCASSLAWGANQPQHFGDGTRLSIL.

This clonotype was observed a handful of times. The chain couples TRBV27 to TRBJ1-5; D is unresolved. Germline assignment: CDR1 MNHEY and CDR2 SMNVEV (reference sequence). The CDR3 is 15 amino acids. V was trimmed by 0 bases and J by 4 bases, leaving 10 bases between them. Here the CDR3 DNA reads TGTGCCAGCAGTTTATCGCGAGGGCTTAATCAGCCCCAGCATTTT. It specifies CASSLSRGLNQPQHF.

CDR3 sequence: CASSPEDSSYNEQFF. In DNA form, the CDR3 reads TGTGCCAGCAGCCCCGAGGACAGCTCCTACAATGAGCAGTTCTTC. The V gene is TRBV3-1, the J gene TRBJ2-1; tentative D call: TRBD1 (6 bases). V lost 4 bases and J lost 0, with 10 bases in between. The germline V gene encodes CDR1 LGHDT and CDR2 YNNKEL (reference sequence). The CDR3 extends over 15 amino acids.

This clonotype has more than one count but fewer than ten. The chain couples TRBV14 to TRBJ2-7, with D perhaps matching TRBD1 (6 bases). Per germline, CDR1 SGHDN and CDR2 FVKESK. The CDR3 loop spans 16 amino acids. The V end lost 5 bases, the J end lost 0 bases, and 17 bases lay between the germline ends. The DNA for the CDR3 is TGTGCCAGCAGCAGGCTAGGGACACCTCACTCCTACGAGCAGTACTTC. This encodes CASSRLGTPHSYEQYF. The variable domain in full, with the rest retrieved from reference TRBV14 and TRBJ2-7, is EAGVTQFPSHSVIEKGQTVTLRCDPISGHDNLYWYRRVMGKEIKFLLHFVKESKQDESGMPNNRFLAERTGGTYSTLKVQPAELEDSGVYFCASSRLGTPHSYEQYFGPGTRLTVT.

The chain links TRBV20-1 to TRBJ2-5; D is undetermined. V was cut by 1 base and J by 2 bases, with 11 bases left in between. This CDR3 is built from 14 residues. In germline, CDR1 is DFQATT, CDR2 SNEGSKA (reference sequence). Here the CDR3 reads CSARVRHSQETQYF. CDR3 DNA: TGCAGTGCTAGAGTGAGGCACAGTCAAGAGACCCAGTACTTC.

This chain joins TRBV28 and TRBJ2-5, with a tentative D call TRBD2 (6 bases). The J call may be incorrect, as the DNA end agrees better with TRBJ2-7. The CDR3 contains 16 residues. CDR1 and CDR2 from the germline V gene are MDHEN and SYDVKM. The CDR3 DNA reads TGTGCCAGCAGTTCCCCCGGTTCGGGGAGGACCTACGAGCAGTACTTC. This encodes CASSSPGSGRTYEQYF.